The rows below give T cell receptor beta chains drawn from one sample of a study of blood T cell repertoires in COVID-19. Generated by immunoSEQ multiplex PCR, the TCRdb table keeps only in-frame clones and is missing some. The data contain roughly 270,000 clones, approximately 85% of them seen just once; the ten biggest clones take up just under 9.5%. The specimen was peripheral blood. These receptor sequences come from a man aged 18 to 30 with active or convalescent COVID-19. Each CDR3 is given with its conserved first and last residue. Fields, in order: CDR3 protein, CDR3 DNA, clone size, D gene, V gene, J gene. D genes are given only for firm matches. Some rows mark clone size as missing; the rest say once, few, many or name a class of expanded clone.

CDR3: CASTLPGERITEAFF
DNA: TGTGCCAGCACCCTACCGGGAGAAAGAATCACTGAAGCTTTCTTT
size: .
D: .
V: TRBV11-1
J: TRBJ1-1

CDR3: CASSLGSGYEQYF
DNA: TGTGCCAGCAGCTTAGGGTCGGGTTACGAGCAGTACTTC
size: .
D: .
V: TRBV11-2
J: TRBJ2-7

CDR3: CASSPTTGGAERWTDTQYF
DNA: TGTGCCAGCAGCCCGACAACAGGGGGCGCGGAGCGGTGGACAGATACGCAGTATTTT
size: .
D: TRBD1
V: TRBV9
J: TRBJ2-3

CDR3: CASSVGRDRATEQFF
DNA: TGTGCCAGCAGCGTAGGTCGGGACAGGGCGACTGAGCAGTTCTTC
size: .
D: TRBD1
V: TRBV9
J: TRBJ2-1

CDR3: CASSIGAYTYEQYF
DNA: TGTGCCAGTAGTATAGGGGCATATACCTACGAGCAGTACTTC
size: .
D: .
V: TRBV19
J: TRBJ2-7

CDR3: CASRPQGYTEAFF
DNA: TGTGCCAGCAGGCCACAGGGGTACACTGAAGCTTTCTTT
size: .
D: TRBD1
V: TRBV6-5
J: TRBJ1-1

CDR3: CASSSPGQVYNEQFF
DNA: TGCGCCAGCAGCTCCCCGGGACAGGTATACAATGAGCAGTTCTTC
size: .
D: TRBD1
V: TRBV5-1
J: TRBJ2-1

CDR3: CASSQLDRADYGYTF
DNA: TGCGCCAGCAGCCAACTGGACAGGGCTGACTATGGCTACACCTTC
size: .
D: TRBD1
V: TRBV4-1
J: TRBJ1-2

CDR3: CASSTPGFWETQYF
DNA: TGTGCCAGCAGTACCCCAGGGTTTTGGGAGACCCAGTACTTC
size: .
D: .
V: TRBV6-5
J: TRBJ2-5

CDR3: CASSLVPVYWPQHF
DNA: TGTGCCAGCAGTTTAGTCCCGGTTTATTGGCCCCAGCATTTT
size: .
D: .
V: TRBV27
J: TRBJ1-5

CDR3: CASSRGQYNSNQPQHF
DNA: TGTGCCAGCAGCCGAGGACAGTATAATAGCAATCAGCCCCAGCATTTT
size: few
D: .
V: TRBV2
J: TRBJ1-5

CDR3: CASSVANQQETQYF
DNA: TGCGCCAGCAGTGTGGCAAATCAACAAGAGACCCAGTACTTC
size: .
D: .
V: TRBV10-2
J: TRBJ2-5

CDR3: CASSPQGLAYNEQFF
DNA: TGCGCCAGCAGCCCACAGGGGCTCGCCTACAATGAGCAGTTCTTC
size: .
D: TRBD1
V: TRBV4-1
J: TRBJ2-1

CDR3: CASNLDRDIHEQYF
DNA: TGTGCCAGCAACCTGGACAGGGACATCCACGAGCAGTACTTC
size: .
D: TRBD1
V: TRBV2
J: TRBJ2-7

CDR3: CASSPGQPNEQYF
DNA: TGTGCCAGCTCACCAGGGCAGCCGAACGAGCAGTACTTC
size: .
D: .
V: TRBV18
J: TRBJ2-7

CDR3: CASSDSGGNYEAFF
DNA: TGTGCCAGCAGTGACTCGGGAGGGAACTATGAAGCTTTCTTT
size: .
D: .
V: TRBV6-2/TRBV6-3
J: TRBJ1-1

CDR3: CASSGKVGTSGGSSYEQYF
DNA: TGCGCCAGCAGCGGGAAGGTAGGGACTAGCGGGGGCAGCTCCTACGAGCAGTACTTC
size: .
D: TRBD2
V: TRBV5-1
J: TRBJ2-7

CDR3: CASSLDGTSGGAKFF
DNA: TGTGCCAGCAGCTTGGATGGGACTAGCGGGGGGGCGAAGTTCTTC
size: .
D: TRBD2
V: TRBV5-5
J: TRBJ2-1

CDR3: CSASKGDRRVYYEQYF
DNA: TGCAGTGCTAGTAAGGGGGACAGGAGGGTCTACTACGAGCAGTACTTC
size: once
D: TRBD1
V: TRBV20-1
J: TRBJ2-7

CDR3: CASSAGQGDQPQHF
DNA: TGTGCCAGCAGCGCGGGACAGGGGGATCAGCCCCAGCATTTT
size: .
D: TRBD1
V: TRBV5-6
J: TRBJ1-5

CDR3: CASSQDRSQETQYF
DNA: TGCGCCAGCAGCCAAGATCGGAGTCAAGAGACCCAGTACTTC
size: .
D: .
V: TRBV4-3
J: TRBJ2-5

CDR3: CASNLGGVGYTF
DNA: TGTGCCAGCAACCTCGGCGGGGTTGGCTACACCTTC
size: .
D: .
V: TRBV28
J: TRBJ1-2